This T cell receptor beta chain was profiled in a study of T-cell reconstitution after alpha-beta-depleted transplantation in children. Findings and caveats of the study: Reportedly, roughly two months post-transplant, alpha-beta T cells arose from several hundred expanded graft clones. Surviving recipient cells, namely T cells and thymic progenitors, were the source of high day-60 TCRbeta diversity in some patients. Fresh T-cell production supplied most of the T-cell counts and diversity seen one year after transplant.

TCRbeta library preparation incorporated unique molecular identifiers. In TCRdb, the PCR reads were re-called with MiXCR into one record per CDR3 protein. The sample shows 250,000 to 400,000 distinct CDR3 sequences, around 20% of them seen only once. Germline CDR1 and CDR2: MNHEY and SMNVEV (reference sequence). The CDR3 runs 16 residues. The junction had 9 bases not matched to a gene; V was cut back by 3 bases and J by 4 bases. With respect to this clonotype: No antigen is known for it.

This sequence joins TRBV27 and TRBJ1-2; 9 nucleotides agree with TRBD1. Sequenced material: PBMCs, mostly from graft donor cells, taken 180 days after TCRalphabeta/CD19-depleted stem cell transplant. The receptor's source is a male patient between 5 and 17 years old who had a stem cell transplant for acute lymphoblastic leukemia, so the T cells may come from the graft donor. The CDR3 region is CASSFFRQGGAYGYTF. CDR3 DNA: TGTGCCAGCAGTTTCTTTAGACAGGGGGGGGCCTATGGCTACACCTTC.